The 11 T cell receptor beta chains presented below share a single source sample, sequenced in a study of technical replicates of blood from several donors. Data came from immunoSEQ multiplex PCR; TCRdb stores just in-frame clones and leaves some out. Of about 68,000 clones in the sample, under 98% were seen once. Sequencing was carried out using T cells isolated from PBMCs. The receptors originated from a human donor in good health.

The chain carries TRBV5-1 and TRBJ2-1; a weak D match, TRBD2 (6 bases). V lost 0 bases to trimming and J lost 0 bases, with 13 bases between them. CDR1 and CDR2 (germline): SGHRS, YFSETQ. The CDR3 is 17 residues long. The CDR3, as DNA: TGCGCCAGCAGCTTGGCCACTAGCAAGAGCTCCTACAATGAGCAGTTCTTC. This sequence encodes CASSLATSKSSYNEQFF.

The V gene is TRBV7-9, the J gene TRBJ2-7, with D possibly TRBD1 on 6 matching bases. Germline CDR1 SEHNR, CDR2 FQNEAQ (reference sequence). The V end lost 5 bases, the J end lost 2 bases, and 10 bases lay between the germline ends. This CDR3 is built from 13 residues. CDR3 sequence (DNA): TGTGCCAGCAGCCCCAGGGGACCCTACGAGCAGTACTTC. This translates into CASSPRGPYEQYF.

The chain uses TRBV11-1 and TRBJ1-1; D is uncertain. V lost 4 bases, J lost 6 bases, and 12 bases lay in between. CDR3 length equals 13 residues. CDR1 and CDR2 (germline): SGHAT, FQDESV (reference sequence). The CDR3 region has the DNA TGTGCCAGCAGCTCGATCCAGGCCCCTGAAGCTTTCTTT. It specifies CASSSIQAPEAFF.

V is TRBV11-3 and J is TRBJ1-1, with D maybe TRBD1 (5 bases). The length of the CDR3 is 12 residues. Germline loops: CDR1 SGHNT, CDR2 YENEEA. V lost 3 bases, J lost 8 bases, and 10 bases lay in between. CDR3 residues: CASSFTGGEAFF. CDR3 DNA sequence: TGTGCCAGCAGCTTCACTGGGGGGGAAGCTTTCTTT.

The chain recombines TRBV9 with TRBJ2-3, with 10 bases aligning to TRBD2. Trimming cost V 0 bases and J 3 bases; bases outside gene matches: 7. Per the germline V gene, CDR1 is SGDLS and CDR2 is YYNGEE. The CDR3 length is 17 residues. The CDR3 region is CASSVEAGGLGTDTQYF. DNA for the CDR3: TGTGCCAGCAGCGTAGAAGCGGGAGGGCTCGGGACAGATACGCAGTATTTT.

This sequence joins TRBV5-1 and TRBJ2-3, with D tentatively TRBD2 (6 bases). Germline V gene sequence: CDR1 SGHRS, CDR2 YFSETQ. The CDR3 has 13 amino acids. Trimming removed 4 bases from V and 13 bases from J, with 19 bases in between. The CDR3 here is CASSLETSLMEYF. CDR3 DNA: TGCGCCAGCAGCCTAGAGACTAGTCTAATGGAGTATTTT. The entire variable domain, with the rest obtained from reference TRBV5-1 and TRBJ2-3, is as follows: KAGVTQTPRYLIKTRGQQVTLSCSPISGHRSVSWYQQTPGQGLQFLFEYFSETQRNKGNFPGRFSGRQFSNSRSEMNVSTLELGDSALYLCASSLETSLMEYFGPGTRLTVL.

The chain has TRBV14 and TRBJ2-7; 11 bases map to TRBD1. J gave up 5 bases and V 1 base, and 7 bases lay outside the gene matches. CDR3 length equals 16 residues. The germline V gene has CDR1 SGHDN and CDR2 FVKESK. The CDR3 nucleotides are TGTGCCAGCAGCCAAGGGGCCCTGGACAGGGGGCACGAGCAGTACTTC. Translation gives CASSQGALDRGHEQYF. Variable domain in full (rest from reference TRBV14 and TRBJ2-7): EAGVTQFPSHSVIEKGQTVTLRCDPISGHDNLYWYRRVMGKEIKFLLHFVKESKQDESGMPNNRFLAERTGGTYSTLKVQPAELEDSGVYFCASSQGALDRGHEQYFGPGTRLTVT.

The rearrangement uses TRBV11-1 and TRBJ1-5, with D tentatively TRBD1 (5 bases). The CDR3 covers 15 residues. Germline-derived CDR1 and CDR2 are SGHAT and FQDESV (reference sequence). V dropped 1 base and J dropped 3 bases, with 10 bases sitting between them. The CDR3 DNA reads TGTGCCAGCAGCTTAGATAGGGGCCCCAATCAGCCCCAGCATTTT. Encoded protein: CASSLDRGPNQPQHF.

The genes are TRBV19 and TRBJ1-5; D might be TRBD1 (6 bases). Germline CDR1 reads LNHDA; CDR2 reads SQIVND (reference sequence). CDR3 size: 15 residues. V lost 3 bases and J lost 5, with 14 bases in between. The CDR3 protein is CASSIQGKYDQPQHF. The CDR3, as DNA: TGTGCCAGTAGTATTCAGGGGAAGTACGATCAGCCCCAGCATTTT. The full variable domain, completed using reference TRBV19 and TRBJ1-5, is DGGITQSPKYLFRKEGQNVTLSCEQNLNHDAMYWYRQDPGQGLRLIYYSQIVNDFQKGDIAEGYSVSREKKESFPLTVTSAQKNPTAFYLCASSIQGKYDQPQHFGDGTRLSIL.

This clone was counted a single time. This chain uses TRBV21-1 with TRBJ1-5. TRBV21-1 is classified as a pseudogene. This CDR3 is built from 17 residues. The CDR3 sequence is CASSKPQTPGSNQPQHF. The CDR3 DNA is TGTGCCAGCAGCAAACCTCAAACCCCGGGGAGCAATCAGCCCCAGCATTTT.

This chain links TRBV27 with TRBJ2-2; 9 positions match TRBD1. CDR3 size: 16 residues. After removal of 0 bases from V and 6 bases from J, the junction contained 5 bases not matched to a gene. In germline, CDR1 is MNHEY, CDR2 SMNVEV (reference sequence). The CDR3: CASSLSGQGFSGELFF. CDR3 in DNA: TGTGCCAGCAGTTTATCCGGACAGGGGTTTTCCGGGGAGCTGTTTTTT.